Sequencing of this T cell receptor (beta chain) was carried out in a study of Tregs in tolerant kidney transplant recipients. The repertoire was sequenced with immunoSEQ multiplex PCR; TCRdb's copy has only in-frame clones and lacks some. The repertoire consists of over 50,000 clones, with approximately 82% occurring once and the leading ten covering approximately 4.7%. Per germline, CDR1 SGHDT and CDR2 YYEEEE. V was pared by 6 bases and J by 6 bases, with 8 bases of the junction left unmatched. The CDR3 is 14 amino acids. Findings and limits, study-wide: Expanding Tregs on activated donor B cells appeared to best identify donor-specific TCRbeta clones. Biological reproducibility was not directly addressed, but technical replication error appeared minimal. Validation in larger populations is needed because few patients were studied.

Details on this clone: Its antigen is unknown.

The rearrangement uses TRBV5-6 and TRBJ2-7; 11 bases line up with TRBD2. The sample taken for sequencing was CD4+ T cells from blood. The TCR originated in a human donor in good health. CDR3 region: CASTLLAGAGEQYF. The CDR3 nucleotides read TGTGCCAGCACCCTACTAGCGGGGGCGGGCGAGCAGTACTTC.